The text below deals with one TCR beta chain. The CDR3 is 14 amino acids. Germline V lookup: CDR1 LNHDA, CDR2 SQIVND (reference sequence). The ends were cut back, 5 bases at V and 8 bases at J, with 16 bases in the middle. TCRdb keeps only in-frame clones here, not all; method: immunoSEQ multiplex PCR. The sample includes some 2,000,000 clones, 85% to 95% seen only once; the top ten take 0.13%. This entry comes from a study of shared clonotypes between healthy human individuals. The chain joins TRBV19 to TRBJ2-1; possible D gene TRBD2, 6 bases. The clonotype originates from a man aged 18 to 30 in good health. Sequenced material: naive CD4+ T cells sorted from blood. Regarding subset: CD45RA+ positively selected. CDR3 sequence (DNA): TGTGCCAGTAGTCCCGGGACTTCGGGAGATGAGCAGTTCTTC. Translation: CASSPGTSGDEQFF. Together with reference TRBV19 and TRBJ2-1, the CDR3 gives the full variable domain: DGGITQSPKYLFRKEGQNVTLSCEQNLNHDAMYWYRQDPGQGLRLIYYSQIVNDFQKGDIAEGYSVSREKKESFPLTVTSAQKNPTAFYLCASSPGTSGDEQFFGPGTRLTVL.